This TCR beta chain was observed in a study of blood T cell repertoires in COVID-19. Study-level background: Researchers got acute and convalescent COVID-19 samples from the United States, Italy and Spain.

Original analysis: Estimates of nucleated cell counts were drawn from the amplification of reference gene primers. Clones were read by immunoSEQ multiplex PCR, and TCRdb kept only the in-frame ones, dropping some. The DNA was the basis for D and trimming; V, J and clone size are from that table. The table records around 100,000 clones, approximately 92% of them present only once. The trim removed 0 bases at V and 4 bases at J, leaving 7 bases unmatched. The CDR3 loop spans 17 amino acids. CDR1 SGHRS and CDR2 YFSETQ come from the germline V gene. The chain employs TRBV5-1 and TRBJ1-2; 12 bases agree with TRBD1. This receptor was taken from a woman of 80 years or more with acute or convalescent COVID-19. Sequencing was carried out using peripheral blood. The CDR3 DNA reads TGCGCCAGCAGCTTGGAAGGGACAGGGGGCGATCTCTATGGCTACACCTTC. Translating it yields CASSLEGTGGDLYGYTF.